This T cell receptor beta chain was recovered during a study of T cell repertoires in cytomegalovirus infection. Broader study findings: HLA-C-restricted CMV-specific TCR beta clonotypes prevailed in the ex vivo response.

Looked up from germline, CDR1 is MNHEY and CDR2 is SMNVEV (reference sequence). The CDR3 extends over 15 amino acids. With V trimmed by 7 bases and J by 2 bases, 8 bases remained unmatched. TCRdb processed the reads anew with MiXCR; each CDR3 protein has one entry. The data contain 800,000 to 950,000 distinct CDR3 sequences, about 33% of them singletons. There are a few counts of this clonotype. The antigen is not known. This chain links TRBV27 with TRBJ2-3; TRBD2 agrees at 8 bases. Sequencing was performed on cultured CD8+ T cells from PBMCs, taken from culture after CMV antigen stimulation. The TCR sequence derives from a human donor in good health (CMV status not recorded). Some clones in this sample may be carry-over from other donors' samples. The CDR3 is CASTPKRGNTDTQYF. The CDR3 bases are TGTGCCAGCACTCCGAAGCGGGGGAACACAGATACGCAGTATTTT.